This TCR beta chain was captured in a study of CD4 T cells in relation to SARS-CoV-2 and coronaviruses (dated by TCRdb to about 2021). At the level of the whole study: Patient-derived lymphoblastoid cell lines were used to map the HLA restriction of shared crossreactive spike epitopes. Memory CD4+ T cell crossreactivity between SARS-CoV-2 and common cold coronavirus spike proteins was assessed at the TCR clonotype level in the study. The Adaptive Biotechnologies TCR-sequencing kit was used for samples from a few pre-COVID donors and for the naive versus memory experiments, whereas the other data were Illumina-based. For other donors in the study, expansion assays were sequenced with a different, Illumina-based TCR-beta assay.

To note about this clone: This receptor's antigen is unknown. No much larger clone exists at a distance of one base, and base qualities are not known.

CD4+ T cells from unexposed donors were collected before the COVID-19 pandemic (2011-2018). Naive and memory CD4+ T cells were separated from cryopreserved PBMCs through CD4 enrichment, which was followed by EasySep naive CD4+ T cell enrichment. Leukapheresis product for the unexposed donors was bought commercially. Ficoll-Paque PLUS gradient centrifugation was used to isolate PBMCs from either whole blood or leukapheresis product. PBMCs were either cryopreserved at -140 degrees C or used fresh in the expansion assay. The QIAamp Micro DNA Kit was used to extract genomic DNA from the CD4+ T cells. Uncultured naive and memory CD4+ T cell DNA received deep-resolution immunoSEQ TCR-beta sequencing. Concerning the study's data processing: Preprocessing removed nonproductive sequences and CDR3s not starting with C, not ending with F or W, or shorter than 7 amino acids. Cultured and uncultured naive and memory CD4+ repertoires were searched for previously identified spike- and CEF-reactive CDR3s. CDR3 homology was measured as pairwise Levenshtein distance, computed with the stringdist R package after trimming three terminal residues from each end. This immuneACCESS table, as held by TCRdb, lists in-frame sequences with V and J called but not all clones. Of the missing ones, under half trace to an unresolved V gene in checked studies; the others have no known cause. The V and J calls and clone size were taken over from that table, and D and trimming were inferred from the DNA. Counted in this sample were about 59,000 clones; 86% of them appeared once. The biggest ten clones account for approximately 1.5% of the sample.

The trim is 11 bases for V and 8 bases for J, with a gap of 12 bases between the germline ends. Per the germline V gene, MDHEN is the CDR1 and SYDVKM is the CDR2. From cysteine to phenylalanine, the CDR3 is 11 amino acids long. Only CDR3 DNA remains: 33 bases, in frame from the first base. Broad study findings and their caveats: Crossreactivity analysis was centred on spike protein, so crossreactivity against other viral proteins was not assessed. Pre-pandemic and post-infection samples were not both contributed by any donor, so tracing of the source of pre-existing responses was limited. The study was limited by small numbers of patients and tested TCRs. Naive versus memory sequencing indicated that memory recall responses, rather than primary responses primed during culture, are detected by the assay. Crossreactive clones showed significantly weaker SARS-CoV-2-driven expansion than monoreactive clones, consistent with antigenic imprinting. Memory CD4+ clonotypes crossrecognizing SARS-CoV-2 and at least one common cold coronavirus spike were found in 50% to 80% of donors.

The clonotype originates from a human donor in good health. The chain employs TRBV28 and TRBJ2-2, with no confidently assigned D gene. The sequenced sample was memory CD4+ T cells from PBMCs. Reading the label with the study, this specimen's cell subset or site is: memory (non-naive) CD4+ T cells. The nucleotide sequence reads TGTGCCGCTATAGGAGATGGGGAGCTGTTTTTT. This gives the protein CAAIGDGELFF.